The 26 T cell receptor beta chains below come from one sample, sequenced in a study of blood T cell repertoires in COVID-19 (TCRdb year 2020). The method was the immunoSEQ multiplex PCR assay. The immuneACCESS repertoire file appears here via TCRdb, limited to in-frame rearrangements. These files lack a portion of the clones; in checked studies, under half of the deficit traces to unresolved V genes, and the cause of the others is not known. The sample table contains about 200,000 clones; only one count was recorded for roughly 85% of them. The top ten clones comprise 2.5% to 3.5% of the sample. Sequenced: peripheral blood. The receptors were gathered from a man in his fifties or sixties with acute or convalescent COVID-19.

Concerning this clone: Sequence at one end of the junction differs from germline and may be a read error. J is TRBJ2-7 and V is TRBV12-3 or TRBV12-4, with 10 bases lining up with TRBD1. The CDR3 sequence is 12 residues long. Here the CDR3 reads CASSTTGGTNNF. The CDR3 region has the DNA TGTGCCAGCAGTACGACAGGGGGCACGAATAACTTC.

This clone was seen a single time. This chain uses TRBV27 with TRBJ2-2, with D maybe TRBD2 (6 bases). Between the trimmed V and J ends, which lost 1 base and 8 bases, there was a span of 20 bases. The CDR3 length is 17 residues. CDR1 and CDR2 (germline): MNHEY, SMNVEV (reference sequence). Written as DNA, the CDR3 is TGTGCCAGCAGTTTATATATGGTGGGGGGAGGAGGAGGGGAGCTGTTTTTT. It is translated as CASSLYMVGGGGGELFF.

This chain connects TRBV19 to TRBJ1-1, with a weak D call TRBD1 (5 bases). This CDR3 contains 14 residues. Germline V gene sequence: CDR1 LNHDA, CDR2 SQIVND (reference sequence). The V end was cut by 3 bases, the J end by 6 bases, with 14 bases between. The DNA for the CDR3 is TGTGCCAGTAGTATCTGGGGCGGAGAGTCTGAAGCTTTCTTT. Protein product: CASSIWGGESEAFF.

As for this clone: Mismatch with germline at one junction end may stem from a read error. The rearrangement links TRBV7-7 to TRBJ1-2, with a weak D call TRBD1 (5 bases). This CDR3 comprises 16 residues. CDR1 SSHAT and CDR2 FNYEAQ come from the germline V gene (reference sequence). CDR3 loop: CASSLNGDRANYGYTF. DNA of the CDR3: TGTGCTAGCAGCTTAAATGGCGACAGAGCTAACTATGGCTACACCTTC.

The CDR3 coding sequence is TGTGCCAGCAGTGCCGGGACAACGAACACCGGGGAGCTGTTTTTT. Translating it yields CASSAGTTNTGELFF. The chain couples TRBV28 to TRBJ2-2; D may be TRBD1 (6 bases). The germline CDR1 and CDR2 sequences are MDHEN and SYDVKM. CDR3 size: 15 residues. V was cut by 5 bases and J by 0 bases, with 10 bases left in between.

The gene calls are TRBV18 and TRBJ1-1; no clear D gene. V gave up 0 bases and J gave up 5 bases, with 7 bases separating them. Germline V gene data show CDR1 as KGHSH and CDR2 as LQKENI. This CDR3 has 13 residues. The CDR3 loop is CASSPPVRTEAFF. Here the CDR3 DNA reads TGTGCCAGCTCACCACCGGTGAGGACTGAAGCTTTCTTT.

The CDR3 spells CASSAGILYGELFF. The CDR3 DNA reads as TGTGCCAGCAGCGCCGGGATCTTATACGGGGAGCTGTTTTTT. The chain couples TRBV7-9 to TRBJ2-2; D is possibly TRBD2 (5 bases). V dropped 5 bases and J dropped 7 bases, with 14 bases sitting between them. The CDR3 runs to 14 residues. CDR1 and CDR2 (germline): SEHNR, FQNEAQ (reference sequence).

This clone showed up just a few times. The rearrangement links TRBV18 to TRBJ2-7, with D possibly matching TRBD2 (5 bases). Trimming removed 2 bases from V and 0 bases from J, with 17 bases in between. The CDR3 has 17 residues. In germline, CDR1 is KGHSH, CDR2 LQKENI. CDR3 DNA sequence: TGTGCCAGCTCACCAGGTCCGGCTAGCTGGAGCTCCTACGAGCAGTACTTC. Translating it yields CASSPGPASWSSYEQYF.

The V gene is TRBV4-3, the J gene TRBJ2-2, with TRBD2 matching over 9 bases. The CDR3 loop spans 17 amino acids. After removal of 5 bases from V and 5 bases from J, the junction contained 12 bases not matched to a gene. In germline, CDR1 is LGHNA, CDR2 YSLEER. CDR3 coding DNA: TGCGCCAGCAGCTCCGGTTTGCTAGCGGGAAAGACCGGGGAGCTGTTTTTT. This translates into CASSSGLLAGKTGELFF.

V gene TRBV3-1 (or the pseudogene TRBV3-2) combines with J gene TRBJ2-2; 11 bases fit TRBD2. V was pared by 4 bases and J by 4 bases, with 2 bases of the junction left unmatched. Germline loops: CDR1 LGHDT, CDR2 YNNKEL (reference sequence). There are 15 residues in the CDR3. CDR3 in amino acids: CASSPSGRSTGELFF. The CDR3 DNA sequence: TGTGCCAGCAGCCCTAGCGGGAGGTCCACCGGGGAGCTGTTTTTT.

The chain is built from TRBV11-2 and TRBJ2-1; 8 nucleotides align to TRBD2. CDR1 and CDR2 (germline): SGHAT, FQNNGV. The CDR3 is 19 residues long. V was pared by 1 base and J by 6 bases, with 17 bases of the junction left unmatched. CDR3 protein: CASSLVRRSGSGPLNEQFF. The CDR3 nucleotides read TGTGCCAGCAGCTTAGTCCGACGGAGCGGGAGTGGGCCGCTCAATGAGCAGTTCTTC.

As for this clone: This sample also contains other DNA sequences that code for the same CDR3. The genes are TRBV9 and TRBJ2-3, with D perhaps TRBD2 (6 bases). The CDR3 covers 16 residues. The V end lost 2 bases, the J end lost 0 bases, and 13 bases lay between the germline ends. Germline loops: CDR1 SGDLS, CDR2 YYNGEE. The CDR3 DNA reads TGTGCCAGCAGCGTTGGGAGTAGCGGTAGCACAGATACGCAGTATTTT. Amino acids: CASSVGSSGSTDTQYF.

This chain joins TRBV6-5 and TRBJ1-1; D is ambiguous. The CDR3 consists of 14 residues. Germline CDR1 and CDR2: MNHEY and SVGAGI. The V end lost 5 bases, the J end lost 0 bases, and 10 bases lay between the germline ends. CDR3 in amino acids: CASSIATMNTEAFF. The DNA for the CDR3 is TGTGCCAGCAGTATTGCAACTATGAACACTGAAGCTTTCTTT.

This clone was detected only a few times. This chain links TRBV19 with TRBJ2-7; no definite D call. The CDR3 contains 15 residues. V shed 1 base and J shed 3 bases, with 13 bases lying between them. Germline loops: CDR1 LNHDA, CDR2 SQIVND (reference sequence). The CDR3 loop is CASSIVARQDYEQYF. The CDR3 DNA is TGTGCCAGTAGTATAGTTGCTCGGCAGGACTACGAGCAGTACTTC.

The chain has TRBV6-2 or TRBV6-3 and TRBJ2-4; 7 positions agree with TRBD1. There are 17 residues in the CDR3. J gave up 1 base and V 2 bases, and 8 bases lay outside the gene matches. Looked up from germline, CDR1 is MNHEY and CDR2 is SVGEGT. The CDR3 DNA reads TGTGCCAGCAGTTACGGCCAGGGGGTTTGGGCCAAAAACATTCAGTACTTC. It yields the protein CASSYGQGVWAKNIQYF.

V is TRBV10-3 and J is TRBJ2-1, with 10 bases aligning to TRBD2. Germline assignment: CDR1 ENHRY and CDR2 SYGVKD. With V trimmed by 3 bases and J by 6 bases, 11 bases remained unmatched. The CDR3 has 17 amino acids. The CDR3 DNA sequence: TGTGCCATCAGTGACAGCGGGAGGGCCTCGGGACCCAATGAGCAGTTCTTC. Translating gives CAISDSGRASGPNEQFF.

For the CDR3, the DNA is TGTGCCAGCAGTTACGCGGGACAGGGCCGTCCGGGCTACACCTTC. It is translated as CASSYAGQGRPGYTF. The chain links TRBV28 to TRBJ1-2, with 9 bases identical to TRBD1. J lost 8 bases, V lost 4 bases, and 11 bases had no gene match. The germline CDR1 and CDR2 sequences are MDHEN and SYDVKM. The CDR3 loop spans 15 amino acids.

This chain connects TRBV6-6 to TRBJ1-3; D is unresolved. The CDR3 extends over 15 amino acids. V was shortened by 6 bases and J by 0 bases, with 12 bases between the two germline ends. In germline, CDR1 is MNHNY, CDR2 SVGAGI (reference sequence). The CDR3 coding sequence is TGTGCCAGCAGCCGGGAGAGTAGCTCTGGAAACACCATATATTTT. Translation: CASSRESSSGNTIYF.

J is TRBJ2-5 and V is TRBV24-1; D remains ambiguous. The CDR3 spans 13 residues. Germline lookup yields CDR1 KGHDR and CDR2 SFDVKD. Trimming took 6 bases from V and 1 from J, leaving 8 bases between them. Written as DNA, the CDR3 is TGTGCCACCAGTTCTCGTAGCCAAGAGACCCAGTACTTC. It is translated as CATSSRSQETQYF.

The gene calls are TRBV28 and TRBJ2-1, with TRBD2 matching over 7 bases. This CDR3 spans 13 amino acids. The ends lost 3 bases at V and 10 bases at J; junction bases unmatched: 6. Germline lookup yields CDR1 MDHEN and CDR2 SYDVKM. CDR3 amino acids: CASSLGGSWEQFF. As DNA, the CDR3 is TGTGCCAGCAGTTTGGGAGGGTCTTGGGAGCAGTTCTTC.

The chain links TRBV6-5 to TRBJ2-7; the D is unclear. The CDR3 runs to 15 residues. The germline CDR1 and CDR2 sequences are MNHEY and SVGAGI. The V end was cut by 6 bases, the J end by 4 bases, with 19 bases between. For the CDR3, the DNA is TGTGCCAGCAGGAAACGACCGATGCCGGAGTACGAGCAGTACTTC. Protein: CASRKRPMPEYEQYF.

The rearrangement links TRBV9 to TRBJ2-2, with 8 nucleotides matching TRBD1. With 4 bases clipped from V and 1 base from J, the junction kept 6 bases outside the gene matches. The CDR3 is 16 residues long. Per the germline V gene, CDR1 is SGDLS and CDR2 is YYNGEE. The chain's CDR3 is CASSSQTGVNTGELFF. The CDR3 region has the DNA TGTGCCAGCAGCTCACAGACAGGGGTGAACACCGGGGAGCTGTTTTTT.

The chain has TRBV19 and TRBJ1-2, with D possibly matching TRBD1 (6 bases). V was clipped by 4 bases and J by 0 bases, with 12 bases between them. The germline CDR1 and CDR2 sequences are LNHDA and SQIVND (reference sequence). This CDR3 is built from 15 residues. The CDR3 protein is CASSTHRETNYGYTF. Written as DNA, the CDR3 is TGTGCCAGTAGTACGCACAGGGAGACTAACTATGGCTACACCTTC.

This chain connects TRBV4-1 to TRBJ1-1, with D uncertain. This CDR3 is 14 amino acids long. The V gene lost 0 bases and the J gene lost 0 bases, with 5 bases spanning the gap. Germline V lookup: CDR1 MGHRA, CDR2 YSYEKL. The CDR3: CASSQDLMNTEAFF. In nucleotides, the CDR3 is TGCGCCAGCAGCCAAGATCTTATGAACACTGAAGCTTTCTTT.

The chain combines TRBV27 with TRBJ1-6, with D perhaps TRBD1 (6 bases). The V and J ends lost 5 bases and 5 bases respectively, with 13 bases between them. Per the germline V gene, CDR1 is MNHEY and CDR2 is SMNVEV (reference sequence). The CDR3 loop spans 15 amino acids. CDR3 sequence (DNA): TGTGCCAGCAGTGTAGGACAGACGAATAATTCACCCCTCCACTTT. It encodes CASSVGQTNNSPLHF.

The V gene is TRBV21-1, the J gene TRBJ1-5; the DNA was not used to check the table's D call, TRBD1. TRBV21-1 is termed a pseudogene. The CDR3 totals 14 residues. This CDR3 is CASSKDRPREPQHF. CDR3 nucleotides: TGTGCCAGCAGCAAAGACAGGCCCCGGGAGCCCCAGCATTTT.